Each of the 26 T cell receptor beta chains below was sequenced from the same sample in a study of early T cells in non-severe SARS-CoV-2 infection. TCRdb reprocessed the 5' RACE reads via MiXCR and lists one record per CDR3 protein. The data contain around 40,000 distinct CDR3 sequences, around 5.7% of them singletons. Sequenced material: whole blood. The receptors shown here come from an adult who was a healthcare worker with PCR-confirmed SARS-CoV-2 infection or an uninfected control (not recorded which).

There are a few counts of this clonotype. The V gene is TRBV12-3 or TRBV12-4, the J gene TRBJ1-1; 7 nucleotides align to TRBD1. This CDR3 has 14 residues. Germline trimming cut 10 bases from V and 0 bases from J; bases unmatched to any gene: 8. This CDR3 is CAIRGGQMNTEAFF. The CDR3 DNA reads TGTGCCATCAGGGGGGGGCAGATGAACACTGAAGCTTTCTTT.

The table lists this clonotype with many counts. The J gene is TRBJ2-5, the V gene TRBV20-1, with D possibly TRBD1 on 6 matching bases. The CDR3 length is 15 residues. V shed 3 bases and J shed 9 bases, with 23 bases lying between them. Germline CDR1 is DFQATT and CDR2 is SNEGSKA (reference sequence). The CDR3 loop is CSASPGAASSSAQYF. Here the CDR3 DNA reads TGCAGTGCTAGTCCAGGGGCCGCCTCCTCCTCAGCCCAGTACTTC.

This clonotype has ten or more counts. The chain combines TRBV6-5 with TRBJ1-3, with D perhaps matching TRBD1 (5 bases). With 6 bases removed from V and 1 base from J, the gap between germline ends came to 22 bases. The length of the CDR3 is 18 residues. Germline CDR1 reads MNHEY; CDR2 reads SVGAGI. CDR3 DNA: TGTGCCAGCAGACCGGGGACGGCCGGTTTAAAGTCTGGAAACACCATATATTTT. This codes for CASRPGTAGLKSGNTIYF.

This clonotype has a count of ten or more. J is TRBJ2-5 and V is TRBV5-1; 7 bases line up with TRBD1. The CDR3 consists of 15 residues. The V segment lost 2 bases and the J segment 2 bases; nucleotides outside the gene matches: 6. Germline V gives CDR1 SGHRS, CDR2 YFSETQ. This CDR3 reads CASSFLGGLQETQYF. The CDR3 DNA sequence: TGCGCCAGCAGCTTCCTAGGGGGCCTTCAAGAGACCCAGTACTTC. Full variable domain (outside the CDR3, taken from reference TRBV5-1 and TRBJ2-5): KAGVTQTPRYLIKTRGQQVTLSCSPISGHRSVSWYQQTPGQGLQFLFEYFSETQRNKGNFPGRFSGRQFSNSRSEMNVSTLELGDSALYLCASSFLGGLQETQYFGPGTRLLVL.

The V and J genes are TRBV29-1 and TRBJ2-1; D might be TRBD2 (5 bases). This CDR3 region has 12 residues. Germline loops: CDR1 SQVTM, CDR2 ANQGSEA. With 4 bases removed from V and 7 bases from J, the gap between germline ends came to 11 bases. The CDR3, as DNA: TGCAGCGTTGCCAGGTCGGGGAATGAGCAGTTCTTC. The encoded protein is CSVARSGNEQFF.

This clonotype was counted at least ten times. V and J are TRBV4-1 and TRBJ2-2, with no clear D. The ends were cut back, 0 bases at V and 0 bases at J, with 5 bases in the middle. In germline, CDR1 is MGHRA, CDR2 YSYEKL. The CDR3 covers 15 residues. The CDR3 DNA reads TGCGCCAGCAGCCAAGAGGCAGCGAACACCGGGGAGCTGTTTTTT. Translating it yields CASSQEAANTGELFF.

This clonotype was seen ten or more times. Written as DNA, the CDR3 is TGCAGTGCGCAGCTTCCCATAGCGGGATCCTACAATGAGCAGTTCTTC. Its translation: CSAQLPIAGSYNEQFF. The rearrangement uses TRBV20-1 and TRBJ2-1; TRBD2 matches 8 bases. Per the germline V gene, CDR1 is DFQATT and CDR2 is SNEGSKA (reference sequence). J lost 1 base, V lost 6 bases, and 11 bases had no gene match. The CDR3 spans 16 residues.

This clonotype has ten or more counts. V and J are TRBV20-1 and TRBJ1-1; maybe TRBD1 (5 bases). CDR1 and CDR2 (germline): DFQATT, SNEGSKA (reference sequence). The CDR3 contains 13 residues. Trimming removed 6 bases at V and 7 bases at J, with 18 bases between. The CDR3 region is CSADSRDFGEAFF. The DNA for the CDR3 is TGCAGTGCAGACTCCCGGGACTTCGGTGAAGCTTTCTTT.

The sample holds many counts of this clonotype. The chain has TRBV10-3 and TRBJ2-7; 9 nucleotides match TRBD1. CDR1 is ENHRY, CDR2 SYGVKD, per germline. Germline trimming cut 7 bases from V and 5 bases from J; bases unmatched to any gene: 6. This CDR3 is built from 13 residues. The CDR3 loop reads CAITSGQGHEQYF. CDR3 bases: TGTGCCATCACCTCGGGACAGGGCCACGAGCAGTACTTC.

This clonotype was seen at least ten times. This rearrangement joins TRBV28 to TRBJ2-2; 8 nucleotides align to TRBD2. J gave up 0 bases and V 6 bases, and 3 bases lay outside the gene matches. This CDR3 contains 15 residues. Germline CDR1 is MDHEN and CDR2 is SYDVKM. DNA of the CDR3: TGTGCCAGCAGGCCTAGCGGGCCGAACACCGGGGAGCTGTTTTTT. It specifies CASRPSGPNTGELFF.

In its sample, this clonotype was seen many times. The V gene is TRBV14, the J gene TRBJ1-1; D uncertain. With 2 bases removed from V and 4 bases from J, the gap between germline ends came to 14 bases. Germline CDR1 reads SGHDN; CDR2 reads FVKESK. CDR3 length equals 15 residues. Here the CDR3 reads CASSQSADGITEAFF. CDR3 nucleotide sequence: TGTGCCAGCAGCCAATCAGCTGACGGGATCACTGAAGCTTTCTTT.

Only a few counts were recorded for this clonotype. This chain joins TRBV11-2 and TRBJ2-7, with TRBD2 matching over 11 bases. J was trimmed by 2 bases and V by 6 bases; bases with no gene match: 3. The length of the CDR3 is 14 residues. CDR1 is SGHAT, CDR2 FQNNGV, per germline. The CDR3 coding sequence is TGTGCCAGCAGGGGACTAGCGGAAACCTACGAGCAGTACTTC. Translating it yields CASRGLAETYEQYF.

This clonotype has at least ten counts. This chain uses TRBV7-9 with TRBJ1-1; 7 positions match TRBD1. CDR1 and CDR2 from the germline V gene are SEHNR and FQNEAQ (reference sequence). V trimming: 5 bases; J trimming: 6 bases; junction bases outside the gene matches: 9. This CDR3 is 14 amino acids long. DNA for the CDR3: TGTGCCAGCAGCCGGGACAGCGATAGGCCTGAAGCTTTCTTT. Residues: CASSRDSDRPEAFF.

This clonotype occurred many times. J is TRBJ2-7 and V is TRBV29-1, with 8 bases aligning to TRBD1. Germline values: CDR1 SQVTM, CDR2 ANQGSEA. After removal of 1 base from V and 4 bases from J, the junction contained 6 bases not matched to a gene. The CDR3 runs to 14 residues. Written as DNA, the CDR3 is TGCAGCGTTGAAGTAAACAGGGGGGATTACGAGCAGTACTTC. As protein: CSVEVNRGDYEQYF.

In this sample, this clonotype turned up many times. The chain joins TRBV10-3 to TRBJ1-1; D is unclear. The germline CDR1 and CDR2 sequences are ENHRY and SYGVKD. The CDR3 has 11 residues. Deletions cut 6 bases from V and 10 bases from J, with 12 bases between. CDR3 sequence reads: CAIRPRGRAFF. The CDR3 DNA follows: TGTGCCATCAGGCCTCGAGGTCGAGCTTTCTTT.

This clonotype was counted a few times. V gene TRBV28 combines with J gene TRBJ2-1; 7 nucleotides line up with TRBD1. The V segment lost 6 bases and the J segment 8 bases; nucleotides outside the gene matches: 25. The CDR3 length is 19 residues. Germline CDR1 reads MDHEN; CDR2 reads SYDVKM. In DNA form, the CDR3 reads TGTGCCAGCAGCCCACCTCTTCATTCGACAGGGACCCTTGGCGATGAGCAGTTCTTC. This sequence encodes CASSPPLHSTGTLGDEQFF.

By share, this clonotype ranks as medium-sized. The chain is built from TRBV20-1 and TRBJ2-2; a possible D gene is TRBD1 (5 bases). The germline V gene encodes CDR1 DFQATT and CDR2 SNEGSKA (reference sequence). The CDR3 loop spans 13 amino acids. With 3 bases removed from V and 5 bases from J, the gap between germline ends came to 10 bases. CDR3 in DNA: TGCAGTGCTAGTCACAGGAAAACCGGGGAGCTGTTTTTT. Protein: CSASHRKTGELFF.

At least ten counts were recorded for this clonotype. DNA for the CDR3: TGCGCCAGCAGCGCGAGCGGGACCTCCTACAATGAGCAGTTCTTC. Its protein is CASSASGTSYNEQFF. This chain uses TRBV5-1 with TRBJ2-1; TRBD2 matches at 7 bases. This CDR3 is built from 15 residues. Per the germline V gene, CDR1 is SGHRS and CDR2 is YFSETQ. The J segment lost 0 bases and the V segment lost 4 bases, leaving 4 bases of the junction unmatched. Full variable domain (rest looked up from reference TRBV5-1 and TRBJ2-1): KAGVTQTPRYLIKTRGQQVTLSCSPISGHRSVSWYQQTPGQGLQFLFEYFSETQRNKGNFPGRFSGRQFSNSRSEMNVSTLELGDSALYLCASSASGTSYNEQFFGPGTRLTVL.

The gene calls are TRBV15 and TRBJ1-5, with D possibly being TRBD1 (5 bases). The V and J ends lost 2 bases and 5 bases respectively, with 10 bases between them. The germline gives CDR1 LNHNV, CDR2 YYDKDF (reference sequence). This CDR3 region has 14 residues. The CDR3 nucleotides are TGTGCCACCAGCAGAAGGGGCGGGCATCAGCCCCAGCATTTT. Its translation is CATSRRGGHQPQHF. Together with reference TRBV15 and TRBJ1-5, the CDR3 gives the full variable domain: DAMVIQNPRYQVTQFGKPVTLSCSQTLNHNVMYWYQQKSSQAPKLLFHYYDKDFNNEADTPDNFQSRRPNTSFCFLDIRSPGLGDTAMYLCATSRRGGHQPQHFGDGTRLSIL.

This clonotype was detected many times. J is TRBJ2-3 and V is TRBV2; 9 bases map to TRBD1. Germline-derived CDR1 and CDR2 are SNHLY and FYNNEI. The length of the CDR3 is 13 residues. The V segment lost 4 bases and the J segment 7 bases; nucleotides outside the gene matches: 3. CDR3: CASSGDRENTQYF. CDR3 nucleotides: TGTGCCAGCAGTGGGGACAGGGAAAATACGCAGTATTTT. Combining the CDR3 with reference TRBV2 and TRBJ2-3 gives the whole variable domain EPEVTQTPSHQVTQMGQEVILRCVPISNHLYFYWYRQILGQKVEFLVSFYNNEISEKSEIFDDQFSVERPDGSNFTLKIRSTKLEDSAMYFCASSGDRENTQYFGPGTRLTVL.

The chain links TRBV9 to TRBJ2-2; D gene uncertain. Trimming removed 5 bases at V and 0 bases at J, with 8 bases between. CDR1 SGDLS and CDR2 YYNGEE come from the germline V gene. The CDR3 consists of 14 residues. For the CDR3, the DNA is TGTGCCAGCAGTCTCGACCCGAACACCGGGGAGCTGTTTTTT. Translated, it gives CASSLDPNTGELFF.

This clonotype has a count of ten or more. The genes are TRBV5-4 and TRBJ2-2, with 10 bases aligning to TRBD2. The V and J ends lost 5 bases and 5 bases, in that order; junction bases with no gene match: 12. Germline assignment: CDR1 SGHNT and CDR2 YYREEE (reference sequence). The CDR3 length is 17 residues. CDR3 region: CASSTTPGLARTGELFF. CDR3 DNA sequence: TGTGCCAGCAGTACGACACCGGGACTAGCGAGGACCGGGGAGCTGTTTTTT.

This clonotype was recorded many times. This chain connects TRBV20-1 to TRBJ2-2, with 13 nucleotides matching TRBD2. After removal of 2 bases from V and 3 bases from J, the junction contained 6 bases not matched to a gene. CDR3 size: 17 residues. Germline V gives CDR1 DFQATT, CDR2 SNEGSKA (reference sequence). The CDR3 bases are TGCAGTGCTAGAACTAGCGGGAGGGCTTTGGACACCGGGGAGCTGTTTTTT. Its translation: CSARTSGRALDTGELFF.

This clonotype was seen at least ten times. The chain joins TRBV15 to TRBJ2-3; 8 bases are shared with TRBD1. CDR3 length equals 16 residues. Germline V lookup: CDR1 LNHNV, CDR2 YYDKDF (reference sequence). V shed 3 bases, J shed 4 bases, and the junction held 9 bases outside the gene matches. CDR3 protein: CATSRDRGQDPDTQYF. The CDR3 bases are TGTGCCACCAGCAGGGATAGGGGACAGGACCCAGATACGCAGTATTTT.

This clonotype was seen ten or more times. CDR3: CASSQSGGIQETQYF. DNA of the CDR3: TGTGCCAGCAGCCAGTCGGGGGGGATACAAGAGACCCAGTACTTC. The chain has TRBV4-2 and TRBJ2-5; 8 bases are a match to TRBD2. This CDR3 spans 15 amino acids. Germline CDR1 reads LGHNA; CDR2 reads YNFKEQ. After removal of 3 bases from V and 2 bases from J, the junction contained 5 bases not matched to a gene.

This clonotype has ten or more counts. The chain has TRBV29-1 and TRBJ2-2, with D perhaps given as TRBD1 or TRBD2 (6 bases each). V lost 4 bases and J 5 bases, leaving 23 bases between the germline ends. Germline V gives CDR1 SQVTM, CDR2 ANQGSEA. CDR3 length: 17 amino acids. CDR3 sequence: CSVVPSNGGVGTGELFF. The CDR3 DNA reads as TGCAGCGTTGTACCCTCCAACGGGGGCGTAGGGACCGGGGAGCTGTTTTTT.